The 25 T cell receptor beta chains given below trace back to one sample, sequenced in a study of T cell repertoires in cytomegalovirus infection. TCRdb redid the calling of the reads with MiXCR, one entry per CDR3 protein. Of roughly 320,000 distinct CDR3 sequences in the sample, approximately 10% were seen once. Material: PBMCs. These TCRs come from a human donor in good health (CMV status not recorded). Some clones in this sample may be carry-over from other donors' samples.

This clonotype was counted at least ten times. The rearrangement joins TRBV29-1 to TRBJ1-2; D is possibly TRBD1 (5 bases). CDR3 length equals 13 residues. The germline gives CDR1 SQVTM, CDR2 ANQGSEA. The V end lost 7 bases, the J end lost 8 bases, and 20 bases lay between the germline ends. This chain's CDR3 is CSGQMSQGLGYTF. The CDR3 DNA follows: TGCAGCGGCCAAATGTCCCAGGGCTTGGGCTACACCTTC.

This clonotype was observed at least ten times. This chain connects TRBV20-1 to TRBJ2-5, with D tentatively TRBD2 (6 bases). Trimming cost V 7 bases and J 4 bases, with 13 bases left between them. Germline CDR1 is DFQATT and CDR2 is SNEGSKA (reference sequence). CDR3 length: 12 amino acids. Written as DNA, the CDR3 is TGCAGTGGGGCGGGGACCATAGAGACCCAGTACTTC. Amino acid sequence: CSGAGTIETQYF.

There are many counts of this clonotype. The genes are TRBV28 and TRBJ1-1; maybe TRBD1 (6 bases). Germline V gene data show CDR1 as MDHEN and CDR2 as SYDVKM. V was cut by 2 bases and J by 8 bases, with 9 bases left in between. The CDR3 is made up of 12 amino acids. This chain's CDR3 is CASSLGGREAFF. DNA for the CDR3: TGTGCCAGCAGTTTAGGGGGCCGCGAAGCTTTCTTT.

This clonotype was counted ten times or more. This chain uses TRBV7-9 with TRBJ2-3; 7 nucleotides agree with TRBD1. The CDR3 covers 15 residues. The ends lost 3 bases at V and 4 bases at J; junction bases unmatched: 7. Per the germline V gene, CDR1 is SEHNR and CDR2 is FQNEAQ (reference sequence). CDR3 DNA sequence: TGTGCCAGCAGCTTCTCGGTCGGACAGGCAGATACGCAGTATTTT. It is translated as CASSFSVGQADTQYF.

Worth noting for this clonotype: Possible read error: a much larger clone is one base away. The CDR3 coding sequence is TGCAGCGGACAGACAGGACGCAATCAGCCCCAGCATTTT. Residues: CSGQTGRNQPQHF. The V call is TRBV29-1, the J call TRBJ1-5; D might be TRBD1 (6 bases). V shed 7 bases and J shed 2 bases, with 12 bases lying between them. CDR1 is SQVTM and CDR2 is ANQGSEA in the germline V gene. The CDR3 totals 13 residues.

This clonotype was seen more than once but under ten times. The V gene is TRBV12-3 or TRBV12-4, the J gene TRBJ2-5; the D is unclear. The CDR3 consists of 12 residues. V was shortened by 2 bases and J by 5 bases, with 6 bases between the two germline ends. CDR3 sequence (DNA): TGTGCCAGCAGTTTACTCCCGGAGACCCAGTACTTC. Its translation: CASSLLPETQYF.

Ten or more counts support this clonotype. V is TRBV7-2 and J is TRBJ2-1; 7 bases fit TRBD2. The CDR3 runs 14 residues. Per germline, CDR1 SGHTA and CDR2 FQGNSA. Trimming took 4 bases from V and 9 from J; bases not matched to a gene: 9. CDR3 bases: TGTGCCAGCAGCTCCGTGGGGGGGGAAGTTGAGCAGTTCTTC. It yields the protein CASSSVGGEVEQFF.

This clonotype was counted many times. The V call is TRBV7-6, the J call TRBJ2-2, with D possibly TRBD2 on 6 matching bases. Per germline, CDR1 SGHVS and CDR2 FNYEAQ. There are 17 residues in the CDR3. Trimming shortened V by 1 base and J by 5 bases, and 17 bases separated the two germline ends. The CDR3 here is CASSLVSSMGRTGELFF. For the CDR3, the DNA is TGTGCCAGCAGCTTAGTTTCTTCTATGGGGAGGACCGGGGAGCTGTTTTTT.

The gene calls are TRBV29-1 and TRBJ1-2; TRBD1 is a possible D gene (5 bases). Deletions cut 5 bases from V and 5 bases from J, with 21 bases between. The CDR3 runs 15 residues. Germline V gene lookup returns CDR1 SQVTM and CDR2 ANQGSEA. The CDR3 loop is CSVHTKIGTSYGYTF. The DNA of the CDR3 is TGCAGCGTTCACACCAAGATCGGGACCTCTTATGGCTACACCTTC.

This clonotype was detected many times. This chain joins TRBV4-3 and TRBJ2-5; D may be TRBD1 (5 bases). The V end was cut by 0 bases, the J end by 2 bases, with 10 bases between. The CDR3 is made up of 15 amino acids. Germline CDR1 is LGHNA and CDR2 is YSLEER. The CDR3 protein is CASSQDFRDQETQYF. DNA of the CDR3: TGCGCCAGCAGCCAAGATTTCAGGGATCAAGAGACCCAGTACTTC.

This clonotype has a handful of counts. The rearrangement joins TRBV12-3 or TRBV12-4 to TRBJ2-3; D remains unclear. Trimming removed 6 bases from V and 2 bases from J, with 9 bases in between. The CDR3 totals 13 residues. CDR3 sequence reads: CASRVEYTDTQYF. The CDR3 DNA sequence: TGTGCCAGCAGGGTGGAGTACACAGATACGCAGTATTTT.

This clonotype appeared many times. The V gene is TRBV7-2, the J gene TRBJ2-7; either TRBD1 or TRBD2 may supply D (5 bases each). Looked up from germline, CDR1 is SGHTA and CDR2 is FQGNSA. CDR3 length: 14 amino acids. The V end was cut by 5 bases, the J end by 0 bases, with 11 bases between. CDR3 coding DNA: TGTGCCAGCAGCCCGGGTGGGGGCTCCTACGAGCAGTACGTC. It translates to CASSPGGGSYEQYV.

Many counts were recorded for this clonotype. CDR3 DNA sequence: TGTGCCAGCAGTTCTCCCGGTAATCCCTACGAGCAGTACGTC. This gives the protein CASSSPGNPYEQYV. The chain recombines TRBV28 with TRBJ2-7; the D is unclear. The CDR3 is made up of 14 amino acids. The germline gives CDR1 MDHEN, CDR2 SYDVKM. V was trimmed by 4 bases and J by 2 bases, leaving 12 bases between them.

This clonotype was counted ten times or more. The chain has TRBV7-9 and TRBJ2-1; 12 nucleotides agree with TRBD2. This CDR3 has 15 amino acids. Germline CDR1 and CDR2: SEHNR and FQNEAQ (reference sequence). J was trimmed by 7 bases and V by 5 bases; bases with no gene match: 6. This CDR3 reads CASSPPLAGGNEQFF. The CDR3 DNA sequence: TGTGCCAGCAGCCCTCCACTAGCGGGGGGTAATGAGCAGTTCTTC.

V is TRBV19 and J is TRBJ1-2; TRBD1 matches 9 bases. The CDR3 runs to 17 residues. Trimming removed 9 bases from V and 4 bases from J; junction bases left unmatched: 18. Germline V gene data show CDR1 as LNHDA and CDR2 as SQIVND (reference sequence). CDR3 in DNA: TGTGCCAGCCGCAAAGCAAGGGACAGGGCTCGTCTCTATGGCTACACCTTC. It encodes CASRKARDRARLYGYTF.

This clonotype occurred many times. The rearrangement joins TRBV20-1 to TRBJ1-1; D call uncertain. The V end was cut by 4 bases, the J end by 2 bases, with 11 bases between. The germline V gene encodes CDR1 DFQATT and CDR2 SNEGSKA (reference sequence). The CDR3 is 13 residues long. The CDR3 spells CSATGVSNTEAFF. CDR3 nucleotides: TGCAGTGCTACTGGGGTCTCAAACACTGAAGCTTTCTTT.

This clonotype was observed many times. The chain is built from TRBV7-9 and TRBJ1-1; D call uncertain. The CDR3 is 13 residues long. V was shortened by 6 bases and J by 3 bases, with 11 bases between the two germline ends. Per the germline V gene, CDR1 is SEHNR and CDR2 is FQNEAQ (reference sequence). This CDR3 reads CASSYTPDTEAFF. CDR3 DNA sequence: TGTGCCAGCAGTTACACACCAGACACTGAAGCTTTCTTT.

Written as DNA, the CDR3 is TGCAGCCCCTGGGGGAGAAGCTCCTACGAGCAGTACTTC. Its translation is CSPWGRSSYEQYF. The chain has TRBV29-1 and TRBJ2-7; the D gene could be TRBD1 or TRBD2 (5 bases each). The CDR3 is made up of 13 amino acids. Germline values: CDR1 SQVTM, CDR2 ANQGSEA. The V end was cut by 8 bases, the J end by 0 bases, with 14 bases between.

This clonotype was found many times. The genes are TRBV7-8 and TRBJ1-4, with D maybe TRBD1 (5 bases). The CDR3 loop spans 15 amino acids. Trimming removed 1 base at V and 13 bases at J, with 19 bases between. Germline V gene lookup returns CDR1 SGHVS and CDR2 FQNEAQ. DNA of the CDR3: TGTGCCAGCAGCTTAGGTAGCGGGGGATACCCCCTACTGTTTTTT. It yields the protein CASSLGSGGYPLLFF.

Many counts were recorded for this clonotype. As DNA, the CDR3 is TGCGCCAGCAGTCAGTGGGCAGGGGACCGAGAGACCCAGTACTTC. Protein sequence: CASSQWAGDRETQYF. The V gene is TRBV23-1, the J gene TRBJ2-5; possible D gene TRBD1, 6 bases. TRBV23-1 qualifies as an ORF whose function is uncertain. Trimming pared 3 bases from V and 4 bases from J, leaving 15 bases between. The CDR3 extends over 15 amino acids.

This chain joins TRBV7-9 and TRBJ1-2; D gene uncertain. The germline gives CDR1 SEHNR, CDR2 FQNEAQ (reference sequence). With 2 bases removed from V and 4 bases from J, the gap between germline ends came to 8 bases. CDR3 length equals 13 residues. The CDR3 DNA reads as TGTGCCAGCAGCTTATGGACGGGCTATGGCTACACCTTC. This codes for CASSLWTGYGYTF. The full variable domain, rest sourced from reference TRBV7-9 and TRBJ1-2, is DTGVSQNPRHKITKRGQNVTFRCDPISEHNRLYWYRQTLGQGPEFLTYFQNEAQLEKSRLLSDRFSAERPKGSFSTLEIQRTEQGDSAMYLCASSLWTGYGYTFGSGTRLTVV.

This clonotype appeared many times. The rearrangement joins TRBV7-2 to TRBJ1-2; no firm D call. The CDR3 is 13 residues long. Germline lookup yields CDR1 SGHTA and CDR2 FQGNSA. The ends were cut back, 0 bases at V and 8 bases at J, with 10 bases in the middle. CDR3 in amino acids: CASSLAQARGYTF. The CDR3 region has the DNA TGTGCCAGCAGCTTAGCGCAGGCGAGGGGCTACACCTTC.

This clonotype has ten or more counts. The chain recombines TRBV6-1 with TRBJ1-5; D call uncertain. CDR1 is MNHNS, CDR2 SASEGT, per germline. Deletions cut 6 bases from V and 3 bases from J, with 9 bases between. The CDR3 covers 13 residues. CDR3 nucleotides: TGTGCCAGCAGACTATTTTTCAATCAGCCCCAGCATTTT. Protein: CASRLFFNQPQHF.

This chain joins TRBV19 and TRBJ2-1; 8 nucleotides agree with TRBD1. The V gene end was trimmed by 6 bases and the J gene end by 5 bases; junction bases not matched to a gene: 12. Germline CDR1 is LNHDA and CDR2 is SQIVND (reference sequence). The CDR3 has 16 residues. CDR3 in amino acids: CASSDSGTGGDNEQFF. DNA of the CDR3: TGTGCCAGTAGCGATTCCGGGACAGGAGGGGACAATGAGCAGTTCTTC. The full variable domain, rest sourced from reference TRBV19 and TRBJ2-1, is DGGITQSPKYLFRKEGQNVTLSCEQNLNHDAMYWYRQDPGQGLRLIYYSQIVNDFQKGDIAEGYSVSREKKESFPLTVTSAQKNPTAFYLCASSDSGTGGDNEQFFGPGTRLTVL.

This clonotype was observed many times. The chain links TRBV25-1 to TRBJ2-3, with 7 bases identical to TRBD1. V gave up 5 bases and J gave up 1 base; unmatched junction bases: 9. Germline assignment: CDR1 MGHDK and CDR2 SYGVNS. The CDR3 extends over 16 amino acids. In DNA, the CDR3 is TGTGCCAGCAGTAACTATAGGACAGGCGGCACAGATACGCAGTATTTT. This encodes CASSNYRTGGTDTQYF.